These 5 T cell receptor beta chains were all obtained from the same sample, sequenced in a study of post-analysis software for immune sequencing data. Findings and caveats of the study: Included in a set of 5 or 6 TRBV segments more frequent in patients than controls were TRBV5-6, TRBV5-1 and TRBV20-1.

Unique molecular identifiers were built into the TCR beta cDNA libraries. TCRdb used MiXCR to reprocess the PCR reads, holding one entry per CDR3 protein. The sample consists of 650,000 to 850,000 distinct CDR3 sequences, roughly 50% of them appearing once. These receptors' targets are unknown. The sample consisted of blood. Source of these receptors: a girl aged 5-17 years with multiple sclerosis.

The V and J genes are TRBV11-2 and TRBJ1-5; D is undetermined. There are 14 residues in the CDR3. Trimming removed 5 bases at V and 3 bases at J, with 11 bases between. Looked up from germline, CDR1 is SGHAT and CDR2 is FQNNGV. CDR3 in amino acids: CASSRAGNNQPQHF. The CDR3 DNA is TGTGCCAGCAGCCGGGCAGGTAACAATCAGCCCCAGCATTTT.

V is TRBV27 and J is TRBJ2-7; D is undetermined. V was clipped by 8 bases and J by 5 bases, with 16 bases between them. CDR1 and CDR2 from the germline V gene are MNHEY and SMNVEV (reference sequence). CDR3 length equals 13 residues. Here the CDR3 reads CASGLRRANEQYF. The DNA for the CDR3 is TGTGCCAGCGGATTACGTAGGGCCAACGAGCAGTACTTC.

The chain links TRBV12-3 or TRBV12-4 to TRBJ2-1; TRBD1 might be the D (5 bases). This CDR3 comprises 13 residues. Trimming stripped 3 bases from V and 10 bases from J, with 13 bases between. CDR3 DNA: TGTGCCAGCAGTTTCTTCCGGGCAGGGGAGCAGTTCTTC. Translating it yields CASSFFRAGEQFF.

The CDR3 is CASSQESRRETQYF. The CDR3 bases are TGCGCCAGCAGCCAAGAGTCGCGCCGGGAGACCCAGTACTTC. The rearrangement uses TRBV4-1 and TRBJ2-5; no clear D. The CDR3 contains 14 residues. CDR1 MGHRA and CDR2 YSYEKL come from the germline V gene. V lost 0 bases and J lost 5, with 10 bases in between.

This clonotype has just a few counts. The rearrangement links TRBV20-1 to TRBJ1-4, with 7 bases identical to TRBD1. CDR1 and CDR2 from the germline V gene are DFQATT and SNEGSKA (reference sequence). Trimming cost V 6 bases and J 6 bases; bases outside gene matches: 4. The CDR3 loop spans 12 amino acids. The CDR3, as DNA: TGCAGTGCAAAGGGGGCTGATGAAAAACTGTTTTTT. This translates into CSAKGADEKLFF.